This TCR beta chain is drawn from a study of T-cell memory formation after mild COVID-19. Study context: TCR clusters were largely donor specific.

The CDR3 sequence is 14 residues long. V was cut by 1 base and J by 5 bases, with 11 bases left in between. Germline CDR1 is SEHNR and CDR2 is FQNEAQ (reference sequence). TCRdb reanalysed the 5' RACE reads using MiXCR and keeps one entry per CDR3 protein. The sample carries hundreds of thousands of distinct CDR3 sequences, roughly 17% recorded once. This clonotype was picked up a small number of times. The target antigen is unknown. Study-wide findings and caveats: Among contracting clones, CD4+ were mainly CM/EM and CD8+ enriched in EMRA. Whether day 37 second-wave clones are SARS-CoV-2-specific was not confirmed.

Material: PBMCs or a T cell subset sorted from them (not recorded which). The chain links TRBV7-9 to TRBJ2-5; D is undetermined. The sequence was obtained from a man in his late teens or twenties who had mild COVID-19 (a few samples of this study predate the infection). Cell type and time point are not known. CDR3: CASSLEGVYETQYF. CDR3 nucleotides: TGTGCCAGCAGCTTAGAAGGTGTTTATGAGACCCAGTACTTC.